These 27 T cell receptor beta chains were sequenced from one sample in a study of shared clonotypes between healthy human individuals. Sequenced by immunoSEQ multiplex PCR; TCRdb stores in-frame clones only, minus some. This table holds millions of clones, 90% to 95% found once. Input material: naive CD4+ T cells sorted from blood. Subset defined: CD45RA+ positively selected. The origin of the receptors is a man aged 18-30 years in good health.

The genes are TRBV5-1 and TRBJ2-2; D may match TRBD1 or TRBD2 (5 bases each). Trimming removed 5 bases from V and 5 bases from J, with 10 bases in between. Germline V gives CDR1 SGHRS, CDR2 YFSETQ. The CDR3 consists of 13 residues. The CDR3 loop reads CASRREGTGELFF. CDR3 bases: TGCGCCAGCAGGCGTGAGGGGACCGGGGAGCTGTTTTTT.

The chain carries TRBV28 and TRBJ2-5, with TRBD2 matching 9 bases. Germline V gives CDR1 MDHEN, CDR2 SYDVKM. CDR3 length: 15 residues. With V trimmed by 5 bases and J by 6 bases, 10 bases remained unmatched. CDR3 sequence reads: CASSRGSGRRKTQYF. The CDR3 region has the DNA TGTGCCAGCAGTAGGGGGAGCGGGAGGAGAAAGACCCAGTACTTC.

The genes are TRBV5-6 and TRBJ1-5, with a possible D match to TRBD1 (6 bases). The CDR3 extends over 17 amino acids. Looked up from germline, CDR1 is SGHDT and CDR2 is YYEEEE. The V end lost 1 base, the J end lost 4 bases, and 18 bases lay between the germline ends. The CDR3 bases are TGTGCCAGCAGCTTGTTTCTTGTAGGGGGGATGAATCAGCCCCAGCATTTT. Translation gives CASSLFLVGGMNQPQHF.

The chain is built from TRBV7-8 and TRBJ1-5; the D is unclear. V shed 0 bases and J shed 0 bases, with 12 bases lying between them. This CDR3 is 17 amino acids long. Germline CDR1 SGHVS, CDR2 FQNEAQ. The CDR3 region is CASSLAGRLDSNQPQHF. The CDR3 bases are TGTGCCAGCAGCTTAGCGGGCCGGTTAGATAGCAATCAGCCCCAGCATTTT.

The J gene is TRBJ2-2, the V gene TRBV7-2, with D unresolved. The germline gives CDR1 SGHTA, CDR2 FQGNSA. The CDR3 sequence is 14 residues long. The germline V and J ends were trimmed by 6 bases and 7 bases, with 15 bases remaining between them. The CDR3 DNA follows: TGTGCCAGCAGTCGAAGTCGGCTGAGCGGGGAGCTGTTTTTT. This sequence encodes CASSRSRLSGELFF.

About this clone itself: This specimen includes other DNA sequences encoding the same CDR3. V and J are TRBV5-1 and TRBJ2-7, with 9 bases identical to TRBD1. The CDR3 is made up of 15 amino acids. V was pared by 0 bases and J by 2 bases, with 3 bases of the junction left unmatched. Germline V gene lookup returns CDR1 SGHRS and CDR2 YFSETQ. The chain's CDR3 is CASSLGTGAAYEQYF. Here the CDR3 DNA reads TGCGCCAGCAGCTTGGGGACAGGGGCTGCCTACGAGCAGTACTTC.

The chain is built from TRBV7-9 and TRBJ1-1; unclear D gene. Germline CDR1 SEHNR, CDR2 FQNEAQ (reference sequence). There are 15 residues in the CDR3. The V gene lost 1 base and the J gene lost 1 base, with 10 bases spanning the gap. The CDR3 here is CASSLGGAANTEAFF. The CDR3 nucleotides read TGTGCCAGCAGCTTAGGGGGAGCGGCGAACACTGAAGCTTTCTTT.

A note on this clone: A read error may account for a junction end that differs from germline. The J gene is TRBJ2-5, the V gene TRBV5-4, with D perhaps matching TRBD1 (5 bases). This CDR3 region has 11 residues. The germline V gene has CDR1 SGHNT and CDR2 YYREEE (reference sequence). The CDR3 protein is CASSLLVLRDF. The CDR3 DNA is TGTGCCAGCAGCTTACTGGTCCTCAGGGACTTC.

CDR3 bases: TGCGCCAGCAGCTTGGCCGCGGCTCCTAGCACAGATACGCAGTATTTT. Translated: CASSLAAAPSTDTQYF. V is TRBV5-1 and J is TRBJ2-3; D uncertain. Germline-derived CDR1 and CDR2 are SGHRS and YFSETQ. CDR3 length: 16 residues. Trimming stripped 0 bases from V and 0 bases from J, with 11 bases between.

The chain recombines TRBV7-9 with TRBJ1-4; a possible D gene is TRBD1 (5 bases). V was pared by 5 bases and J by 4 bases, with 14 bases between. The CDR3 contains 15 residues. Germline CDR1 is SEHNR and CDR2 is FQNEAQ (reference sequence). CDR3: CASSKDSGYNEKLFF. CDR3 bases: TGTGCCAGCAGCAAAGATTCAGGGTATAATGAAAAACTGTTTTTT. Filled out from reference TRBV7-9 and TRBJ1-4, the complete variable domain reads DTGVSQNPRHKITKRGQNVTFRCDPISEHNRLYWYRQTLGQGPEFLTYFQNEAQLEKSRLLSDRFSAERPKGSFSTLEIQRTEQGDSAMYLCASSKDSGYNEKLFFGSGTQLSVL.

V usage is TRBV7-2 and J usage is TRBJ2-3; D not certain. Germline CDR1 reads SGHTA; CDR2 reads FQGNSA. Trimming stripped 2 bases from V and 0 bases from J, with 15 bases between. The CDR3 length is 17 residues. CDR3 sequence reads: CASSLRLAATSTDTQYF. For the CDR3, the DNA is TGTGCCAGCAGCTTAAGATTGGCAGCAACTAGCACAGATACGCAGTATTTT. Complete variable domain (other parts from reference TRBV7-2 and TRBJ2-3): GAGVSQSPSNKVTEKGKDVELRCDPISGHTALYWYRQSLGQGLEFLIYFQGNSAPDKSGLPSDRFSAERTGGSVSTLTIQRTQQEDSAVYLCASSLRLAATSTDTQYFGPGTRLTVL.

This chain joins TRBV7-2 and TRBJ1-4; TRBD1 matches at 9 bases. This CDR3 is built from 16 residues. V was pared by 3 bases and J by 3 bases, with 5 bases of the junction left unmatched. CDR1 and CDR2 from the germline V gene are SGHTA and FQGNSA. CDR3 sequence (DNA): TGTGCCAGCAGCTTCCCCGGACAGGGGTCTAATGAAAAACTGTTTTTT. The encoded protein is CASSFPGQGSNEKLFF. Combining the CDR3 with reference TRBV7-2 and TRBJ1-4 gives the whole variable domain GAGVSQSPSNKVTEKGKDVELRCDPISGHTALYWYRQSLGQGLEFLIYFQGNSAPDKSGLPSDRFSAERTGGSVSTLTIQRTQQEDSAVYLCASSFPGQGSNEKLFFGSGTQLSVL.

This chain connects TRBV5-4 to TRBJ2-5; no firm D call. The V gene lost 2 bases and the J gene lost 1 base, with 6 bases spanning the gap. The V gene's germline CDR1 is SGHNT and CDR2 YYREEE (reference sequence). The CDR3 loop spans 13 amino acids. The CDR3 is CASSFYSQETQYF. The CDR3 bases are TGTGCCAGCAGCTTTTACAGCCAAGAGACCCAGTACTTC.

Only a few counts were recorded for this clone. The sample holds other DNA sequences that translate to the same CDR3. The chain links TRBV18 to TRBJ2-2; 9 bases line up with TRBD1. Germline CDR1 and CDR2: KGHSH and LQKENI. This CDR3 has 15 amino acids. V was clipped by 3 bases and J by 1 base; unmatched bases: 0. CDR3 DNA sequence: TGTGCCAGCTCACCGGGACAGGGGAACACCGGGGAGCTGTTTTTT. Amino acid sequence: CASSPGQGNTGELFF.

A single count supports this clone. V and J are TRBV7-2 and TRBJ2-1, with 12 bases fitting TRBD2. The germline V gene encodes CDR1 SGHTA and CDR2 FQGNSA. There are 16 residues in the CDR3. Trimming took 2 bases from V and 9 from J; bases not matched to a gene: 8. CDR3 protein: CASSLSRTSGNGEQFF. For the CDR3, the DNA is TGTGCCAGCAGCTTATCCAGGACTAGCGGGAATGGTGAGCAGTTCTTC.

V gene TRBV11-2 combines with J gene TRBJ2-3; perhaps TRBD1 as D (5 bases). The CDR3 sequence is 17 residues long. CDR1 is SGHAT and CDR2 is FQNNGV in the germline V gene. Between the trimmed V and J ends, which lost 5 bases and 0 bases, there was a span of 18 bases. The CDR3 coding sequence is TGTGCCAGCAGCCCCTCCGCAGGGCTCCTCAGCACAGATACGCAGTATTTT. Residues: CASSPSAGLLSTDTQYF.

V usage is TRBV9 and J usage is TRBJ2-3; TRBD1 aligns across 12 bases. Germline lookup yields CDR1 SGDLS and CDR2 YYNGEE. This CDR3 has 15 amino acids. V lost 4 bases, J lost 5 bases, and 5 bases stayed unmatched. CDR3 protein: CASSLGTGGIDTQYF. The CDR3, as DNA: TGTGCCAGCAGCCTTGGGACAGGGGGCATAGATACGCAGTATTTT.

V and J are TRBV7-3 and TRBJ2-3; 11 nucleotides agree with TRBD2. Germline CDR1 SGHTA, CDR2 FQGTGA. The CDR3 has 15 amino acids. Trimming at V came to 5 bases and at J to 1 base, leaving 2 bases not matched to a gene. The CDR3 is CASSTTSGGTDTQYF. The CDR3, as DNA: TGTGCCAGCAGCACGACTAGCGGGGGCACAGATACGCAGTATTTT.

CDR3 loop: CAWSVRLDGEQFF. As DNA, the CDR3 is TGTGCCTGGAGTGTACGACTAGATGGCGAGCAGTTCTTC. V usage is TRBV30 and J usage is TRBJ2-1, with a weak D call TRBD2 (6 bases). V lost 0 bases and J 10 bases, leaving 13 bases between the germline ends. Germline loops: CDR1 GTSNPN, CDR2 SVGIG (reference sequence). The CDR3 consists of 13 residues.

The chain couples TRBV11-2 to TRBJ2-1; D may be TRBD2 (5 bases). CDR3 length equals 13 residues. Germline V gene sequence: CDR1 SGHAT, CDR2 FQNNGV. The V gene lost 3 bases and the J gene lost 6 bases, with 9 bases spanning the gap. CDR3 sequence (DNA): TGTGCCAGCAGCTTGAGGGTTGGCAATGAGCAGTTCTTC. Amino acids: CASSLRVGNEQFF. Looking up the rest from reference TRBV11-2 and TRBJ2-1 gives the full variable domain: EAGVAQSPRYKIIEKRQSVAFWCNPISGHATLYWYQQILGQGPKLLIQFQNNGVVDDSQLPKDRFSAERLKGVDSTLKIQPAKLEDSAVYLCASSLRVGNEQFFGPGTRLTVL.

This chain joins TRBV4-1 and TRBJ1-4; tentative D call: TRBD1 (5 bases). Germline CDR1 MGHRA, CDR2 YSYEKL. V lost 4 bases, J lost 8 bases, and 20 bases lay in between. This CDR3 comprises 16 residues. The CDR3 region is CASSPQEGLGGEKLFF. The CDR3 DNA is TGCGCCAGCAGCCCCCAAGAGGGACTGGGGGGAGAAAAACTGTTTTTT.

The CDR3 loop is CASSLALGQGDSPLHF. For the CDR3, the DNA is TGTGCCAGCAGCTTAGCGCTGGGACAGGGAGATTCACCCCTCCACTTT. This chain links TRBV7-9 with TRBJ1-6, with 9 bases lining up with TRBD1. V trimming: 0 bases; J trimming: 8 bases; junction bases outside the gene matches: 5. The CDR3 length is 16 residues. Germline CDR1 reads SEHNR; CDR2 reads FQNEAQ (reference sequence). Supplemented by reference TRBV7-9 and TRBJ1-6, the full variable domain reads DTGVSQNPRHKITKRGQNVTFRCDPISEHNRLYWYRQTLGQGPEFLTYFQNEAQLEKSRLLSDRFSAERPKGSFSTLEIQRTEQGDSAMYLCASSLALGQGDSPLHFGNGTRLTVT.

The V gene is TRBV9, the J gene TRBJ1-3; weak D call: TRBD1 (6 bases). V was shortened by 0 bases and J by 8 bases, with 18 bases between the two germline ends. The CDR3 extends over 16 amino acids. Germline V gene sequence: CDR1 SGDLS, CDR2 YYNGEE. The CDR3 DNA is TGTGCCAGCAGCGTAGGGGACACCGTCCGGAGGGACACCATATATTTT. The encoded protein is CASSVGDTVRRDTIYF.

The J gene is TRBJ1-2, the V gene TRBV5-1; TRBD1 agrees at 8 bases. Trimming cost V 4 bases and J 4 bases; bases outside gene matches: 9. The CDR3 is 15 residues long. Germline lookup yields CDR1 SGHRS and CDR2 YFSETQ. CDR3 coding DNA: TGCGCCAGCAGCCCTACGGGACAGGCATCCTATGGCTACACCTTC. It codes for CASSPTGQASYGYTF.

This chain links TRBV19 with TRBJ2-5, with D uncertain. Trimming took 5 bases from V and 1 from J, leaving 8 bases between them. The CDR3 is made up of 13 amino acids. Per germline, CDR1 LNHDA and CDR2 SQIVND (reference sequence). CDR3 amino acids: CASSPGLQETQYF. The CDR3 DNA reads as TGTGCCAGTAGTCCAGGTCTCCAAGAGACCCAGTACTTC.

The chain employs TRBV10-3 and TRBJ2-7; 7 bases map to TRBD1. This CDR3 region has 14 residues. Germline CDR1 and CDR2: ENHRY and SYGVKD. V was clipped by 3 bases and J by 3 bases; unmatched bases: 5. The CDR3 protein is CAISEGTEFYEQYF. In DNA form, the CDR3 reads TGTGCCATCAGTGAAGGGACAGAATTCTACGAGCAGTACTTC.

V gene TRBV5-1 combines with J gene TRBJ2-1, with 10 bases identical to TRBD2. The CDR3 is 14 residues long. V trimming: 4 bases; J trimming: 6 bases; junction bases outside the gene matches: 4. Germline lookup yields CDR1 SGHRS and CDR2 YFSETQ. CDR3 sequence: CASSPRLAGNEQFF. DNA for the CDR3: TGCGCCAGCAGCCCGCGACTAGCGGGCAATGAGCAGTTCTTC.